The 18 T cell receptor beta chains listed next were all sequenced from one sample in a study of OX40 agonist ivuxolimab in advanced cancers. Generated by immunoSEQ multiplex PCR, the TCRdb table keeps only in-frame clones and is missing some. The profile covers tens of thousands of clones, with more than 75% appearing a single time and 13% to 15% taken by the ten largest. This specimen was CD4+ or CD8+ T cells sorted from blood, taken in a trial of the OX40 agonist ivuxolimab. These receptors were taken from an adult with an advanced solid tumor such as melanoma, head and neck, liver or kidney cancer.

The V and J genes are TRBV9 and TRBJ2-1, with 7 bases identical to TRBD2. There are 15 residues in the CDR3. Germline V lookup: CDR1 SGDLS, CDR2 YYNGEE. V lost 0 bases to trimming and J lost 4 bases; unmatched junction nucleotides: 4. CDR3 loop: CASSVGGSGYNEQFF. The CDR3 nucleotides read TGTGCCAGCAGCGTAGGCGGGAGTGGTTACAATGAGCAGTTCTTC.

CDR3 loop: CASRTDGAYSNQPQHF. CDR3 DNA: TGTGCCAGCAGGACTGACGGCGCATATAGCAATCAGCCCCAGCATTTT. The rearrangement uses TRBV28 and TRBJ1-5; no clear D gene. CDR1 is MDHEN, CDR2 SYDVKM, per germline. Deletions cut 6 bases from V and 0 bases from J, with 15 bases between. The CDR3 is 16 residues long.

The chain uses TRBV6-4 and TRBJ2-5; 11 bases align to TRBD1. CDR1 MRHNA and CDR2 SNTAGT come from the germline V gene. This CDR3 has 15 residues. Trimming at V came to 3 bases and at J to 5 bases, leaving 5 bases not matched to a gene. The CDR3 region is CASSEGQGDRETQYF. The CDR3 region has the DNA TGTGCCAGCAGTGAGGGACAGGGGGACCGGGAGACCCAGTACTTC.

This clone counts as medium-sized. V and J are TRBV15 and TRBJ1-5, with D hard to call. The CDR3 has 15 amino acids. V lost 8 bases, J lost 0 bases, and 14 bases lay in between. Germline CDR1 LNHNV, CDR2 YYDKDF (reference sequence). The CDR3 spells CATSREPNSNQPQHF. The CDR3 DNA follows: TGTGCCACCTCGCGGGAGCCGAATAGCAATCAGCCCCAGCATTTT.

V is TRBV7-8 and J is TRBJ2-1; D unresolved. The CDR3 sequence is 16 residues long. With 5 bases removed from V and 4 bases from J, the gap between germline ends came to 18 bases. CDR1 and CDR2 (germline): SGHVS, FQNEAQ. DNA for the CDR3: TGTGCCAGCAGCCTTTTAGTTGGACCGAGATACAATGAGCAGTTCTTC. Residues: CASSLLVGPRYNEQFF.

The gene calls are TRBV2 and TRBJ2-7; D is possibly TRBD1 (6 bases). The CDR3 spans 15 residues. Germline V gene lookup returns CDR1 SNHLY and CDR2 FYNNEI. The V and J ends lost 7 bases and 4 bases respectively, with 20 bases between them. CDR3 bases: TGTGCCAGCACTATGTTCAAGGGACAAACATACGAGCAGTACTTC. Protein sequence: CASTMFKGQTYEQYF.

The chain joins TRBV27 to TRBJ2-7; D might be TRBD2 (5 bases). Deletions cut 8 bases from V and 2 bases from J, with 13 bases between. The CDR3 runs to 13 residues. Germline loops: CDR1 MNHEY, CDR2 SMNVEV (reference sequence). The CDR3 is CASAIQRPYEQYF. The CDR3 DNA is TGTGCCAGCGCCATACAGCGGCCCTACGAGCAGTACTTC.

The chain links TRBV19 to TRBJ2-5; TRBD1 matches at 9 bases. This CDR3 is 16 amino acids long. V gave up 5 bases and J gave up 6 bases; unmatched junction bases: 13. The V gene's germline CDR1 is LNHDA and CDR2 SQIVND (reference sequence). CDR3 DNA sequence: TGTGCCAGTAGTGCCTCCGGGACAGGGTTTTTAAAGACCCAGTACTTC. This sequence encodes CASSASGTGFLKTQYF. The full variable domain, its missing parts supplied by reference TRBV19 and TRBJ2-5, is DGGITQSPKYLFRKEGQNVTLSCEQNLNHDAMYWYRQDPGQGLRLIYYSQIVNDFQKGDIAEGYSVSREKKESFPLTVTSAQKNPTAFYLCASSASGTGFLKTQYFGPGTRLLVL.

The V gene is TRBV11-2, the J gene TRBJ1-5, with D uncertain. The length of the CDR3 is 13 residues. Trimming stripped 5 bases from V and 3 bases from J, with 8 bases between. The germline V gene encodes CDR1 SGHAT and CDR2 FQNNGV. CDR3 in amino acids: CASSRSNNQPQHF. The CDR3 coding sequence is TGTGCCAGCAGCCGTAGTAACAATCAGCCCCAGCATTTT.

The chain carries TRBV11-2 and TRBJ2-1; D is uncertain. V was trimmed by 1 base and J by 15 bases, leaving 13 bases between them. Germline V gene lookup returns CDR1 SGHAT and CDR2 FQNNGV. The CDR3 is 12 amino acids. The CDR3 coding sequence is TGTGCCAGCAGCTTAGTGCTGCCAGGTCTGTTCTTC. Its protein product is CASSLVLPGLFF.

Concerning this clone itself: A clone one base away is much larger, so this may be a read error. The CDR3 region has the DNA TGTGCCAGCAGCTTAGCGTCGGGGAATACTGAAGCTTTCTTT. Translating gives CASSLASGNTEAFF. The J gene is TRBJ1-1, the V gene TRBV7-2, with D uncertain. Per the germline V gene, CDR1 is SGHTA and CDR2 is FQGNSA. Trimming cost V 0 bases and J 5 bases, with 10 bases left between them. There are 14 residues in the CDR3.

The chain carries TRBV4-1 and TRBJ1-1, with D maybe TRBD1 (5 bases). Germline V gene lookup returns CDR1 MGHRA and CDR2 YSYEKL. V was pared by 1 base and J by 4 bases, with 16 bases between. The CDR3 runs 16 residues. The CDR3 DNA reads as TGCGCCAGCAGCCAAGTGGCAGCCGGGGGTGGCACTGAAGCTTTCTTT. Translating gives CASSQVAAGGGTEAFF.

The chain uses TRBV6-6 and TRBJ2-1; 13 positions match TRBD2. With V trimmed by 4 bases and J by 7 bases, 7 bases remained unmatched. The V gene's germline CDR1 is MNHNY and CDR2 SVGAGI (reference sequence). The CDR3 loop spans 16 amino acids. The CDR3 DNA is TGTGCCAGCAGTTTGGGACTAGCGGGGTCAGGGAATGAGCAGTTCTTC. Protein product: CASSLGLAGSGNEQFF.

The V and J genes are TRBV7-2 and TRBJ2-2; 9 bases line up with TRBD1. CDR3 length: 17 amino acids. Trimming removed 5 bases from V and 4 bases from J; junction bases left unmatched: 11. CDR1 and CDR2 (germline): SGHTA, FQGNSA. The CDR3 region is CASSGPGTGMITGELFF. For the CDR3, the DNA is TGTGCCAGCAGCGGGCCCGGGACAGGGATGATCACCGGGGAGCTGTTTTTT.

This chain connects TRBV4-2 to TRBJ2-7, with no clear D. This CDR3 spans 14 amino acids. The germline gives CDR1 LGHNA, CDR2 YNFKEQ. Trimming took off 3 bases at V and 0 bases at J, with 9 bases between the two ends. CDR3 loop: CASSQKDHSYEQYF. In DNA, the CDR3 is TGTGCCAGCAGCCAGAAGGACCACTCCTACGAGCAGTACTTC.

The chain couples TRBV18 to TRBJ2-7; D remains ambiguous. Trimming pared 0 bases from V and 0 bases from J, leaving 9 bases between. This CDR3 comprises 15 residues. Germline values: CDR1 KGHSH, CDR2 LQKENI. The CDR3 region is CASSPPDLTSYEQYF. In nucleotides, the CDR3 is TGTGCCAGCTCACCACCCGACCTTACCTCCTACGAGCAGTACTTC. Complete variable domain (other parts from reference TRBV18 and TRBJ2-7): NAGVMQNPRHLVRRRGQEARLRCSPMKGHSHVYWYRQLPEEGLKFMVYLQKENIIDESGMPKERFSAEFPKEGPSILRIQQVVRGDSAAYFCASSPPDLTSYEQYFGPGTRLTVT.

This chain uses TRBV27 with TRBJ2-1; unclear D gene. The length of the CDR3 is 13 residues. V lost 0 bases and J 10 bases, leaving 10 bases between the germline ends. The germline V gene encodes CDR1 MNHEY and CDR2 SMNVEV (reference sequence). The CDR3 nucleotides are TGTGCCAGCAGTTTATCGGGTTCGTCAGAGCAGTTCTTC. It yields the protein CASSLSGSSEQFF.

This rearrangement joins TRBV27 to TRBJ2-7, with 8 nucleotides matching TRBD2. The CDR3 covers 14 residues. The germline CDR1 and CDR2 sequences are MNHEY and SMNVEV (reference sequence). J lost 6 bases, V lost 8 bases, and 12 bases had no gene match. The CDR3 sequence: CASPRWAGGFEQYF. The CDR3 nucleotides are TGTGCCAGCCCCAGGTGGGCGGGAGGCTTCGAGCAGTACTTC.